The present TCR beta chain was sequenced within a study of graft-versus-host responses after intestinal transplantation. Whole-study context: The whole recipient group had anti-thymocyte globulin induction followed by tacrolimus and steroids for two to three years.

With 6 bases clipped from V and 1 base from J, the junction kept 5 bases outside the gene matches. This CDR3 spans 14 amino acids. Germline V CDR1 and CDR2: MDHEN, SYDVKM. Concerning this clone: The antigen is undetermined.

Repertoires were generated with immunoSEQ multiplex PCR, while TCRdb's copy carries only in-frame clones and drops some. Altogether more than 65,000 clones are present, roughly 92% being singletons, with the ten largest covering roughly 0.37%. This chain links TRBV28 with TRBJ1-2, with 7 bases that match TRBD1. Sequences were derived from unstimulated CD8+ T cells sorted from spleen or lymph node cells, sampled before transplant. The sequence was collected from a human donor who was the organ donor for an intestinal transplant. The CDR3 DNA reads as TGTGCCAGCAGATGGGACAGCCTTAACTATGGCTACACCTTC. Protein: CASRWDSLNYGYTF.